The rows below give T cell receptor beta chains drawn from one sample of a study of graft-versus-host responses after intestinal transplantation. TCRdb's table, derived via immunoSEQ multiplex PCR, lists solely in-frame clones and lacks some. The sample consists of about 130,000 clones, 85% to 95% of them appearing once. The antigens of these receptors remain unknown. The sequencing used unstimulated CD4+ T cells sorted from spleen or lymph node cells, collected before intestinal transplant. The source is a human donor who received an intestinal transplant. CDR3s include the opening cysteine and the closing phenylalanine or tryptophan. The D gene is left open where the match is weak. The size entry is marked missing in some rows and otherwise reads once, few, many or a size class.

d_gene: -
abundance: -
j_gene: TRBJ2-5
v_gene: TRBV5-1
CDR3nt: TGCGCCAGCAGCTTGTATGGACACAACCAAGAGACCCAGTACTTC
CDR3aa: CASSLYGHNQETQYF

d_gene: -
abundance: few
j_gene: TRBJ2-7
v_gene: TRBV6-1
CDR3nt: TGTGCCAGCAGTGAAGGGAGGGGGTCTTACGAGCAGTACTTC
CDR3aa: CASSEGRGSYEQYF

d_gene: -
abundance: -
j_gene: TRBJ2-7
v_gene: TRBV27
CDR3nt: TGTGCCAGCAGTTCCCAACCAGCTTACGAGCAGTACTTC
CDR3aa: CASSSQPAYEQYF

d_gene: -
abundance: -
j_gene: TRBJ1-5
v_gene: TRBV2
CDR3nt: TGTGCCAGCAGTGTAGACAGCCTGCCTAATCAGCCCCAGCATTTT
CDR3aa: CASSVDSLPNQPQHF

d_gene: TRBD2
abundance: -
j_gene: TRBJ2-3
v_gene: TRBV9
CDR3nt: TGTGCCAGCAGCGTAGATCCATGGGGGAGGGGCACAGATACGCAGTATTTT
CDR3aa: CASSVDPWGRGTDTQYF

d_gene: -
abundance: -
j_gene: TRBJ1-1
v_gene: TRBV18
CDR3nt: TGTGCCAGCTCACCTGGGAACACTGAAGCTTTCTTT
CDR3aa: CASSPGNTEAFF

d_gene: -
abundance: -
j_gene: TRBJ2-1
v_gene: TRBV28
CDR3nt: TGTGCCAGCAGCTCTTTCAATGAGCAGTTCTTC
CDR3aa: CASSSFNEQFF

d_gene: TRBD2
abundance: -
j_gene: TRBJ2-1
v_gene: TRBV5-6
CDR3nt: TGTGCCAGCGGCTTTAGCCCCGGGACTAGCGGGAGTAGTGAGCAGTTCTTC
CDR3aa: CASGFSPGTSGSSEQFF

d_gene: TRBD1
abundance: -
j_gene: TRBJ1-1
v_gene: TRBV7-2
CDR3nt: TGTGCCAGCAGCCGTCCCGGGACAGAAGCGACGGCTTTCTTT
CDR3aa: CASSRPGTEATAFF

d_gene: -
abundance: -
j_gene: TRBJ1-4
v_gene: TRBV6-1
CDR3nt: TGTGCCAGCAGTGAGGGGGGGGCTAATGAAAAACTGTTTTTT
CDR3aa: CASSEGGANEKLFF

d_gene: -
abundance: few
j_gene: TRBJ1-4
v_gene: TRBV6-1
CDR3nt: TGTGCCAGCAAGAATTCAGGGCGGTCTAATGAAAAACTGTTTTTT
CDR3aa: CASKNSGRSNEKLFF